The source of this T cell receptor beta chain is a study of ipilimumab plus nivolumab after autologous stem cell transplantation. Study overall: Patients received a median of about 5 ipilimumab and roughly 8 nivolumab doses. The myeloma cohort included high-risk transplant-naive patients and patients relapsing within 3 years of a first autologous transplant.

This table comes from immunoSEQ multiplex PCR, and its TCRdb copy is limited to in-frame clones, with some not included. The sample has about 9,300 clones, almost 70% seen once. Germline V gene lookup returns CDR1 MNHEY and CDR2 SMNVEV (reference sequence). CDR3 length equals 15 residues. With 5 bases removed from V and 1 base from J, the gap between germline ends came to 14 bases. Patients got 3 mg/kg IV nivolumab weeks 1, 4, 7, 10, then biweekly through week 26. This specimen was PBMCs, taken in a trial of ipilimumab plus nivolumab as post-transplant consolidation. This receptor was obtained from a female donor with multiple myeloma. The chain uses TRBV27 and TRBJ1-2; no definite D call. The CDR3 spells CASSPSLTNNYGYTF. Written as DNA, the CDR3 is TGTGCCAGCAGTCCCTCCCTGACGAATAACTATGGCTACACCTTC.